There are a few counts of the clone carrying this T cell receptor beta chain. Its antigen remains unidentified. Data came from immunoSEQ multiplex PCR; TCRdb stores just in-frame clones and leaves some out. The sample contains about 36,000 clones, 65% to 75% of which appear only once. The CDR3 has 12 residues. Trimming pared 4 bases from V and 4 bases from J, leaving 8 bases between. From germline, CDR1 is SGDLS and CDR2 YYNGEE. The record originates from a study of early stage breast cancer tumors. Whole-study context: Invasive lobular carcinomas made up four of 12 ER+/PR+/HER2- tumors. Samples were sequenced at about 10-fold average coverage.

Study-level results: In about 85% of the 16 patients, blood comparison separated tumor from normal breast. Tumors had about 2.5-fold higher T cell density and higher clonality than adjacent normal breast tissue.

J is TRBJ1-1 and V is TRBV9; D unclear. The clonotype comes from a person between 55 and 69 years old with breast cancer. Sequencing was performed on blood. Here the CDR3 DNA reads TGTGCCAGCAGCCCCCACGGCACTGAAGCTTTCTTT. Amino acid sequence: CASSPHGTEAFF.